This paragraph covers one T cell receptor (beta chain) sequence. The table lists this clone with a count of one. The antigen this receptor binds is unknown. Per-base quality was not reported, and no clone a single base away is much larger than it. Trimming leaves V shorter by 2 bases and J shorter by 1 base, with the junction holding 2 bases beyond the gene matches. The CDR3 covers 15 residues, taking in both the cysteine and the phenylalanine. Only CDR3 DNA is held: 45 bases, read in frame from base 1. CDR1 and CDR2 are read off the germline V gene as MGHDK and SYGVNS. This sample is part of a study of blood T cell repertoires in COVID-19 (dated by TCRdb to the early 2020s). Context from the whole study: Samples covering the acute and convalescent phases of COVID-19 were provided by collaborators in the United States, Italy and Spain. The material from the prospective study consisted of cDNA or gDNA derived from T cells, B-cell-depleted T cells, or PBMCs. Deeply sampled blood TCRbeta repertoires from subjects exposed to, actively infected with, or recovered from COVID-19 were included in the dataset. The repertoires were released in a freely available public database intended as a resource for research on the immune response to SARS-CoV-2. Samples came from the ongoing ImmuneRACE study (first 160 participants) plus 1,254 subjects from 6 global collaborators. Sample metadata almost always included a de-identified subject ID, COVID-19 status, age in years and sex. Where available, HLA class I and class II types were taken from metadata supplied by the sample provider and were not determined by assay-based typing.

In Seattle, one collaborating source enrolled patients while the infection was active and tracked those patients longitudinally over the course of disease. Each collaborating institution followed its own protocols to collect whole blood in K2EDTA tubes. For TCRbeta analysis, collaborators shipped samples as frozen whole blood, isolated PBMCs, or DNA extracted from either of those sample types. Results and caveats for the whole study, not just this receptor: The amount of clinical and demographic metadata varied by source and participant and was provided uncurated.

The immunoSEQ Assay, a bias-controlled multiplex PCR, was used to amplify TCRbeta CDR3 regions from genomic DNA. The original methods were these. Nucleated cell counts per sample were estimated from amplification of reference gene primers within the assay. To quantify the absolute abundance of each unique TCRbeta CDR3 rearrangement, sequence reads were collapsed and filtered. For each sample, productive Simpson clonality was calculated by taking the square root of Simpson's diversity index across productive rearrangements. Sourced from immuneACCESS, this table was stored by TCRdb with only in-frame sequences that have V and J called. A share of the clones is absent; for the studies checked, an unresolved V gene accounts for under half, and the remainder has no known explanation. From that table come the V and J calls and clone size; the DNA was used to work out D and trimming. This sample comprises 150,000 to 200,000 clones, roughly 87% of them detected only once. The ten largest clones capture roughly 7.5% of the sample.

This clonotype was obtained from a woman in her 70s with COVID-19, enrolled during active disease. The V and J genes are TRBV25-1 and TRBJ2-5, with 9 middle bases fitting TRBD2. The specimen was peripheral blood. At the DNA level, the sequence is TGTGCCAGCAGTGAAGGGGGACTAGCCCAAGAGACCCAGTACTTC. It specifies CASSEGGLAQETQYF.